This T cell receptor beta chain was profiled in a study of T cell responses to AZD1222 COVID-19 vaccine. This CDR3 has 13 residues. Trimming removed 10 bases from V and 3 bases from J; junction bases left unmatched: 4. Germline CDR1 is LNHDA and CDR2 is SQIVND (reference sequence). Generated by immunoSEQ multiplex PCR, the TCRdb table keeps only in-frame clones and is missing some. The sample records 130,000 or so clones, 93% being singletons. The sequence was collected from an adult in good health. Sample: peripheral blood, taken on day 0 of AZD1222 vaccination. The J gene is TRBJ2-3, the V gene TRBV19; 10 bases map to TRBD2. CDR3 protein: CATSGGGTDTQYF. The CDR3 nucleotides are TGTGCCACCAGCGGGGGGGGGACAGATACGCAGTATTTT. Based on the CDR3 plus reference TRBV19 and TRBJ2-3, the full variable domain is DGGITQSPKYLFRKEGQNVTLSCEQNLNHDAMYWYRQDPGQGLRLIYYSQIVNDFQKGDIAEGYSVSREKKESFPLTVTSAQKNPTAFYLCATSGGGTDTQYFGPGTRLTVL.